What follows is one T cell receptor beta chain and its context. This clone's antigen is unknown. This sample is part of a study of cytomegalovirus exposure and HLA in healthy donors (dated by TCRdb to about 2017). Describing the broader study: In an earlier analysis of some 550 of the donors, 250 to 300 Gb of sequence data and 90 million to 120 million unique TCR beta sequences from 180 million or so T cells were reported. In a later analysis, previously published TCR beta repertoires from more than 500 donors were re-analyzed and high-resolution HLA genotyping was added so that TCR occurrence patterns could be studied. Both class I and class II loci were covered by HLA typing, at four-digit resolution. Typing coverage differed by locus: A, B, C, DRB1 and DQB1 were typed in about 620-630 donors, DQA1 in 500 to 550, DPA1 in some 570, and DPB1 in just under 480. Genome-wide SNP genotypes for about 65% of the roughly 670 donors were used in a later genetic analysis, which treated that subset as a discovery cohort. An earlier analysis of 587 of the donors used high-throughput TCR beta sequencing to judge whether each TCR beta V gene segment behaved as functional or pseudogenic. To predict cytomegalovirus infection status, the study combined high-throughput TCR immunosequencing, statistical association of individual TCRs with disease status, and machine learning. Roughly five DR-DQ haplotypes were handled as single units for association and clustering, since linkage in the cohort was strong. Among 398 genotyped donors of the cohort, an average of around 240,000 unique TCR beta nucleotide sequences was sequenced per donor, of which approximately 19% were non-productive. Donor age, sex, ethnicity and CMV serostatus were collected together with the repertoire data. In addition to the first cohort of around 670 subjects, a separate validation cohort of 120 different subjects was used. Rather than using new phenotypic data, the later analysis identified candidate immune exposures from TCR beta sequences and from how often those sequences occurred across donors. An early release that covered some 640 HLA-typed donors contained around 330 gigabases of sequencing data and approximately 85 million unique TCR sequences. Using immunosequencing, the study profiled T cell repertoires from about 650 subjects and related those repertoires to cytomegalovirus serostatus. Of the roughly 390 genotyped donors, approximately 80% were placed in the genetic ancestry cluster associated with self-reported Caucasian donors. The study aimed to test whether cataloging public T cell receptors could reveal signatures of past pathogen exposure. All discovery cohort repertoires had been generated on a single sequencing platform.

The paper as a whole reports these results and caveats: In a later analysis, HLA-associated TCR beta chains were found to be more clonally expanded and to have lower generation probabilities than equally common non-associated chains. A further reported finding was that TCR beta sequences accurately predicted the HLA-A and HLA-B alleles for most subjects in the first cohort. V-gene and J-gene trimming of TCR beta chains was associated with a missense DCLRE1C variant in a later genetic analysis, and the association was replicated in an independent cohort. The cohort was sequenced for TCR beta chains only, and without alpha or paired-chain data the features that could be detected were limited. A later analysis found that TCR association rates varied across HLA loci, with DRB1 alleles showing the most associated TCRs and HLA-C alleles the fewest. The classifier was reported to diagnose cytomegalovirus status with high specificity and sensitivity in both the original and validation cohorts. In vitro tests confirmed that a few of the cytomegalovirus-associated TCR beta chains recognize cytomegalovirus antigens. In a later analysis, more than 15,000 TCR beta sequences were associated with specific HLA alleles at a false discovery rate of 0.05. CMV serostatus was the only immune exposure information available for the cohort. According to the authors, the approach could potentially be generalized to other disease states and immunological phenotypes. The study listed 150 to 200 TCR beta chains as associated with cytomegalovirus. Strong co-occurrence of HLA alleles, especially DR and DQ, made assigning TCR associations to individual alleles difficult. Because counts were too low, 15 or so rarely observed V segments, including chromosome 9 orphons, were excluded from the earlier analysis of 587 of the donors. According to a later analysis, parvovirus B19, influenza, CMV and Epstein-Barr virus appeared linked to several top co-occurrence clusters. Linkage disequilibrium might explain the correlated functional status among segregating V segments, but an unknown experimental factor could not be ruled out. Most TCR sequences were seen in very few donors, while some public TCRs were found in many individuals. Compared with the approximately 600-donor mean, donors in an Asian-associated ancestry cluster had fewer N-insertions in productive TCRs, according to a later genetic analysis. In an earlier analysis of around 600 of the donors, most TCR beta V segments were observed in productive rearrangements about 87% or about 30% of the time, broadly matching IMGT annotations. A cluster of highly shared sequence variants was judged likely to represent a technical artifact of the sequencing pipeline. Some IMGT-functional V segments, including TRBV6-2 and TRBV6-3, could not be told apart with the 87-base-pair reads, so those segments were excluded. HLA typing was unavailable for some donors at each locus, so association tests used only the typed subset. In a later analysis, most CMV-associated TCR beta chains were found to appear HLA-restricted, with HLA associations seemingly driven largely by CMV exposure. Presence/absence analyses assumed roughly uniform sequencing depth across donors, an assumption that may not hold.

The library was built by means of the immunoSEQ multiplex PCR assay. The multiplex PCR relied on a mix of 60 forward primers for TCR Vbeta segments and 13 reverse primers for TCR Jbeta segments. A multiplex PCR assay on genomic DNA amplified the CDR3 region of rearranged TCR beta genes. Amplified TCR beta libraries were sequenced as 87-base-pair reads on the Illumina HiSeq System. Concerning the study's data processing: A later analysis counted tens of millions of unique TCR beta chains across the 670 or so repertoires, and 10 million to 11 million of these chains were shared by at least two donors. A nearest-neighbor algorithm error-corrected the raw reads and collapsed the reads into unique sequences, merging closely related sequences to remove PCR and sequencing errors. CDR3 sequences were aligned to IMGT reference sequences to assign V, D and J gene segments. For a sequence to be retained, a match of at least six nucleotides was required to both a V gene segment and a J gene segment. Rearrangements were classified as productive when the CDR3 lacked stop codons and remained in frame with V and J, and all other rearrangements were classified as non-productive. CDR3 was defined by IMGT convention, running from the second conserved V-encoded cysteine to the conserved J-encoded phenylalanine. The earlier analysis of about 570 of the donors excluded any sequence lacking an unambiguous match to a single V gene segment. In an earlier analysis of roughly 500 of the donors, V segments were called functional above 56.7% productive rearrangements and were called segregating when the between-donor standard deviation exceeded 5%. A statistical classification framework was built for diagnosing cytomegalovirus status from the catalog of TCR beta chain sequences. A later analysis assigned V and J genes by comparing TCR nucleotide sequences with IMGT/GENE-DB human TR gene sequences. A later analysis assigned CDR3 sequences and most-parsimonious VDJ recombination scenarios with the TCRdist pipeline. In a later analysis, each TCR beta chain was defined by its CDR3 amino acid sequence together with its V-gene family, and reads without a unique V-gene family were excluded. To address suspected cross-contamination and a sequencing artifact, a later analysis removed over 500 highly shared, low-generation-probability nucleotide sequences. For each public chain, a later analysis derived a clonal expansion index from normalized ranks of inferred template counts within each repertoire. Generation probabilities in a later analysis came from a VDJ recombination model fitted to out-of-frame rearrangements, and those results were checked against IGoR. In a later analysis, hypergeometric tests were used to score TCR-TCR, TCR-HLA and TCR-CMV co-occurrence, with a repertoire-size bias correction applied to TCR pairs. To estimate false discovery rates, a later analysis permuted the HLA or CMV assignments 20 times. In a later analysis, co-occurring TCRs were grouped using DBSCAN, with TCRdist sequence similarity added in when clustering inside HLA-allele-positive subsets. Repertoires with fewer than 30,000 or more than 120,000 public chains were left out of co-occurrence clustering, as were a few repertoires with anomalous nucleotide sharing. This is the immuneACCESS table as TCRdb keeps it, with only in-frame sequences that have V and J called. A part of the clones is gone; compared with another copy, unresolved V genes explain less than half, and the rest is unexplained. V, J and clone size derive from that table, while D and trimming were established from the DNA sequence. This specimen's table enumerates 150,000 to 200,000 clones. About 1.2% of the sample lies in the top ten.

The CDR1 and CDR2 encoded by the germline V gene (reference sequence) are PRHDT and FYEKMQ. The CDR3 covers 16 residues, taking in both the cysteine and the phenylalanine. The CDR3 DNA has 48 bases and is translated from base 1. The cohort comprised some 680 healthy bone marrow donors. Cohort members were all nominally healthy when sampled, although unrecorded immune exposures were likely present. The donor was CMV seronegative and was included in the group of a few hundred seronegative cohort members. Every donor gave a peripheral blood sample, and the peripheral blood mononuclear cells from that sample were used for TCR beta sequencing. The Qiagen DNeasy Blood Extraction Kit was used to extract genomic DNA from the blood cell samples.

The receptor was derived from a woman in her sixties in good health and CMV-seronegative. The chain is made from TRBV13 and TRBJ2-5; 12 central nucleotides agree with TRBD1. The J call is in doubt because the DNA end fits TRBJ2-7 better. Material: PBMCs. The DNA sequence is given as TGTGCCAGCAGCTCCCGGGACAGGGGGCGCTACTCCGAGCAGTACTTC. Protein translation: CASSSRDRGRYSEQYF.